These 20 T cell receptor beta chains originate from one sample sequenced in a study of response to subunit inactivated influenza vaccine. MiXCR, applied by TCRdb to the RT-PCR reads, yields one record per CDR3 protein. The sample records 500,000 to 550,000 distinct CDR3 sequences, less than 7.5% being singletons. The material was PBMCs from blood, obtained around 25 months after vaccination. Receptors were obtained from a man aged 45-69 years who received an inactivated influenza vaccine.

At least ten counts were recorded for this clonotype. CDR3 loop: CASSWSGEQYF. In nucleotides, the CDR3 is TGTGCCAGCAGCTGGAGTGGCGAGCAGTACTTC. The rearrangement joins TRBV11-2 to TRBJ2-7; D is ambiguous. Per germline, CDR1 SGHAT and CDR2 FQNNGV. The CDR3 runs to 11 residues. Trimming left V 4 bases short and J 6 bases short, with 7 bases between. The whole variable domain, remainder taken from reference TRBV11-2 and TRBJ2-7, is EAGVAQSPRYKIIEKRQSVAFWCNPISGHATLYWYQQILGQGPKLLIQFQNNGVVDDSQLPKDRFSAERLKGVDSTLKIQPAKLEDSAVYLCASSWSGEQYFGPGTRLTVT.

This clonotype was seen ten or more times. The J gene is TRBJ2-7, the V gene TRBV20-1; weak D call: TRBD2 (6 bases). This CDR3 is 13 amino acids long. Trimming cost V 1 base and J 1 base, with 8 bases left between them. Per germline, CDR1 DFQATT and CDR2 SNEGSKA (reference sequence). CDR3 amino acids: CSARVGGSYEQYF. The DNA of the CDR3 is TGCAGTGCTAGAGTCGGGGGTTCCTACGAGCAGTACTTC.

This clonotype was recorded a few times. The chain combines TRBV5-1 with TRBJ1-1; tentative D call: TRBD1 (5 bases). The CDR3 spans 15 residues. Germline lookup yields CDR1 SGHRS and CDR2 YFSETQ. Trimming left V 0 bases short and J 3 bases short, with 12 bases between. The CDR3 nucleotides read TGCGCCAGCAGCTTGGTAGGGACGGGAGACACTGAAGCTTTCTTT. Protein product: CASSLVGTGDTEAFF.

This clonotype was seen ten or more times. The chain combines TRBV12-3 or TRBV12-4 with TRBJ1-2, with no clear D. Trimming removed 4 bases from V and 4 bases from J, with 7 bases in between. This CDR3 region has 12 residues. CDR3 residues: CASSSMLYGYTF. The CDR3 region has the DNA TGTGCCAGCAGTTCCATGCTCTATGGCTACACCTTC.

The CDR3 reads CASSRGQGEAYGYTF. CDR3 nucleotide sequence: TGTGCCAGCAGCCGAGGACAGGGTGAGGCCTATGGCTACACCTTC. The V and J genes are TRBV12-3 or TRBV12-4 and TRBJ1-2; 8 bases are shared with TRBD1. V shed 6 bases, J shed 4 bases, and the junction held 10 bases outside the gene matches. This CDR3 has 15 amino acids.

This clonotype was seen more than once but under ten times. V gene TRBV2 combines with J gene TRBJ2-7, with D tentatively TRBD1 (5 bases). Germline V lookup: CDR1 SNHLY, CDR2 FYNNEI. This CDR3 spans 13 amino acids. Trimming took off 5 bases at V and 4 bases at J, with 12 bases between the two ends. CDR3 DNA sequence: TGTGCCAGCAGTCCCCTCAGGGCTTACGAGCAGTACTTC. Translating it yields CASSPLRAYEQYF.

This clonotype was detected only a few times. The chain employs TRBV4-1 and TRBJ1-2; no clear D gene. Trimming stripped 0 bases from V and 2 bases from J, with 10 bases between. The V gene's germline CDR1 is MGHRA and CDR2 YSYEKL. CDR3 length equals 15 residues. CDR3 bases: TGCGCCAGCAGCCAAGAGACACTCTCCAACTATGGCTACACCTTC. Its translation: CASSQETLSNYGYTF.

In this sample, this clonotype turned up a few times. The chain uses TRBV12-3 or TRBV12-4 and TRBJ1-5; no reliable D call. The V end lost 4 bases, the J end lost 3 bases, and 16 bases lay between the germline ends. The CDR3 covers 16 residues. The CDR3 region has the DNA TGTGCCAGCAGTTCCCGGGCCTCAGCTTTCAATCAGCCCCAGCATTTT. Residues: CASSSRASAFNQPQHF.

The chain couples TRBV6-1 to TRBJ2-3; 7 positions agree with TRBD1. V trimming: 5 bases; J trimming: 1 base; junction bases outside the gene matches: 9. Germline V gives CDR1 MNHNS, CDR2 SASEGT. This CDR3 spans 16 amino acids. The CDR3 region is CASSPRSRGRTDTQYF. Here the CDR3 DNA reads TGTGCCAGCAGTCCCAGATCAAGGGGGCGCACAGATACGCAGTATTTT.

This clonotype was recorded a few times. CDR3 residues: CASKAASVGMNTEAFF. In DNA, the CDR3 is TGTGCCAGCAAGGCGGCCTCCGTGGGAATGAACACTGAAGCTTTCTTT. The chain combines TRBV6-1 with TRBJ1-1; D gene uncertain. V was clipped by 7 bases and J by 0 bases, with 18 bases between them. The CDR3 is 16 residues long. CDR1 and CDR2 (germline): MNHNS, SASEGT.

This clonotype was picked up many times. V is TRBV6-5 and J is TRBJ2-7; D may match TRBD1 or TRBD2 (5 bases each). CDR3 length: 18 residues. Trimming pared 0 bases from V and 0 bases from J, leaving 18 bases between. Germline V gene lookup returns CDR1 MNHEY and CDR2 SVGAGI. CDR3 residues: CASSYSSPGHLASYEQYF. In nucleotides, the CDR3 is TGTGCCAGCAGTTACTCTAGTCCCGGACACCTAGCCTCCTACGAGCAGTACTTC.

This clonotype was recorded many times. CDR3 bases: TGTGCCACCTCGGGGGAGGGCCTAGGAGATACGCAGTATTTT. Its protein is CATSGEGLGDTQYF. V gene TRBV10-3 combines with J gene TRBJ2-3; 7 nucleotides align to TRBD2. The CDR3 consists of 14 residues. Per the germline V gene, CDR1 is ENHRY and CDR2 is SYGVKD. V lost 10 bases, J lost 5 bases, and 12 bases stayed unmatched.

V and J are TRBV5-1 and TRBJ2-1, with TRBD2 as a possible D gene (5 bases). Trimming removed 3 bases at V and 2 bases at J, with 15 bases between. The germline gives CDR1 SGHRS, CDR2 YFSETQ. The length of the CDR3 is 16 residues. Written as DNA, the CDR3 is TGCGCCAGCAGCTCCGAGCGGCGAAATCCCTACAATGAGCAGTTCTTC. Amino acids: CASSSERRNPYNEQFF.

This clonotype came up a few times. The chain employs TRBV4-3 and TRBJ2-3, with D uncertain. The V gene lost 1 base and the J gene lost 4 bases, with 9 bases spanning the gap. Germline V gene lookup returns CDR1 LGHNA and CDR2 YSLEER. CDR3 size: 14 residues. The CDR3 region is CASSQVGRADTQYF. CDR3 DNA: TGCGCCAGCAGCCAAGTAGGACGGGCAGATACGCAGTATTTT.

This clonotype was detected many times. The chain recombines TRBV29-1 with TRBJ1-1; unclear D gene. CDR1 and CDR2 from the germline V gene are SQVTM and ANQGSEA. CDR3 length equals 10 residues. The V end lost 7 bases, the J end lost 1 base, and 4 bases lay between the germline ends. CDR3: CSAGNTEAFF. Here the CDR3 DNA reads TGCAGCGCCGGGAACACTGAAGCTTTCTTT.

This clonotype was observed at least ten times. The chain recombines TRBV18 with TRBJ2-2; 7 positions agree with TRBD1. Germline V CDR1 and CDR2: KGHSH, LQKENI. This CDR3 has 15 amino acids. Trimming cost V 3 bases and J 3 bases; bases outside gene matches: 4. In DNA, the CDR3 is TGTGCCAGCTCACCGTTCCAGGGGGACACCGGGGAGCTGTTTTTT. Its protein is CASSPFQGDTGELFF.

The sample holds a few counts of this clonotype. The chain carries TRBV5-4 and TRBJ2-3; 7 bases map to TRBD2. The germline V gene encodes CDR1 SGHNT and CDR2 YYREEE (reference sequence). This CDR3 spans 15 amino acids. Trimming took 3 bases from V and 3 from J; bases not matched to a gene: 7. The CDR3 nucleotides read TGTGCCAGCAGCTGGTTGGGGGGGAAGACAGATACGCAGTATTTT. Translation: CASSWLGGKTDTQYF.

J is TRBJ2-1 and V is TRBV4-3; 11 nucleotides line up with TRBD2. The trim removed 2 bases at V and 0 bases at J, leaving 6 bases unmatched. CDR1 LGHNA and CDR2 YSLEER come from the germline V gene. This CDR3 has 18 amino acids. The CDR3 sequence: CASSQHLAGGASYNEQFF. The DNA of the CDR3 is TGCGCCAGCAGCCAACATTTAGCGGGAGGGGCCTCCTACAATGAGCAGTTCTTC.

A few counts support this clonotype. V usage is TRBV9 and J usage is TRBJ1-1; D not resolved. V was trimmed by 3 bases and J by 3 bases, leaving 12 bases between them. Germline V gene sequence: CDR1 SGDLS, CDR2 YYNGEE. The CDR3 is 14 residues long. The CDR3 nucleotides read TGTGCCAGCAGCGCCGGGGTTATTCACACTGAAGCTTTCTTT. Residues: CASSAGVIHTEAFF.

In DNA form, the CDR3 reads TGCAGTGCGGGCCGGACCCCTCGTGAGACCCAGTACTTC. Amino acid sequence: CSAGRTPRETQYF. The chain combines TRBV20-1 with TRBJ2-5, with D uncertain. The CDR3 is made up of 13 amino acids. Per germline, CDR1 DFQATT and CDR2 SNEGSKA (reference sequence). V dropped 6 bases and J dropped 5 bases, with 16 bases sitting between them.